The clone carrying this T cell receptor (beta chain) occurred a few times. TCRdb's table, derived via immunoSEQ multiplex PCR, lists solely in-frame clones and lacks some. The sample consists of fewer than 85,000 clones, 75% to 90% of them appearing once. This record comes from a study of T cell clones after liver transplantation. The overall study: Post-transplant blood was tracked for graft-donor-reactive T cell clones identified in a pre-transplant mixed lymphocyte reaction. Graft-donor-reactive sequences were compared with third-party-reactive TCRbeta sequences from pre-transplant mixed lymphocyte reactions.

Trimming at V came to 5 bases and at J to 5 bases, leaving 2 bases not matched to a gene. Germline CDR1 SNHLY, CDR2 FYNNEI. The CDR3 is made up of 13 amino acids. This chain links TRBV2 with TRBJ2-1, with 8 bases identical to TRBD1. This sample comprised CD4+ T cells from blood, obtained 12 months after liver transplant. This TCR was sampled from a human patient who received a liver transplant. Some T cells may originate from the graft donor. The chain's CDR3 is CASSPDRDNEQFF. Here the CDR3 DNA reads TGTGCCAGCAGTCCGGACAGGGACAATGAGCAGTTCTTC.